The 5 T cell receptor beta chains listed next were all sequenced from one sample in a study of blood T cells in healthy people across ages. It was with a sample-barcoded 5' primer and a J-beta primer mix that a second PCR of roughly 7 to 12 cycles was run. TCRdb reprocessed the 5' RACE reads with MiXCR, giving one entry per CDR3 protein. The repertoire holds fewer than 1,200,000 distinct CDR3 sequences, with approximately 25% as singletons. The data were also submitted as part of a second study, on T cells of mothers and their children.

Sequences were obtained from blood. All receptors come from a girl aged 2-15 years in good health.

J is TRBJ1-1 and V is TRBV20-1; 8 positions match TRBD1. The V segment lost 0 bases and the J segment 7 bases; nucleotides outside the gene matches: 4. The germline V gene has CDR1 DFQATT and CDR2 SNEGSKA (reference sequence). This CDR3 comprises 13 residues. As DNA, the CDR3 is TGCAGTGCTAGAGAACTAGGACAGGGTGAAGCTTTCTTT. Residues: CSARELGQGEAFF.

The V call is TRBV7-3, the J call TRBJ2-3, with D uncertain. The germline CDR1 and CDR2 sequences are SGHTA and FQGTGA. Trimming pared 5 bases from V and 5 bases from J, leaving 17 bases between. The CDR3 sequence is 15 residues long. The CDR3 protein is CASSPIPGFGDTQYF. DNA for the CDR3: TGTGCCAGCAGCCCTATACCAGGTTTCGGAGATACGCAGTATTTT.

V gene TRBV6-1 combines with J gene TRBJ1-2, with unresolved D. The ends were cut back, 1 base at V and 4 bases at J, with 4 bases in the middle. The CDR3 contains 12 residues. Germline V CDR1 and CDR2: MNHNS, SASEGT. This chain's CDR3 is CASSEVTYGYTF. The CDR3 region has the DNA TGTGCCAGCAGTGAAGTTACCTATGGCTACACCTTC.

This clonotype was picked up a small number of times. V gene TRBV27 combines with J gene TRBJ2-2; D unresolved. V was pared by 0 bases and J by 4 bases, with 6 bases between. CDR1 MNHEY and CDR2 SMNVEV come from the germline V gene (reference sequence). The CDR3 totals 14 residues. Here the CDR3 DNA reads TGTGCCAGCAGTTTATCGATCGGCACCGGGGAGCTGTTTTTT. As protein: CASSLSIGTGELFF.

This clonotype showed up just a few times. This rearrangement joins TRBV15 to TRBJ1-2; D ambiguous. This CDR3 spans 13 amino acids. Trimming removed 5 bases from V and 3 bases from J, with 10 bases in between. Germline values: CDR1 LNHNV, CDR2 YYDKDF (reference sequence). CDR3 loop: CATSLSLHYGYTF. CDR3 nucleotides: TGTGCCACCAGCCTAAGCCTCCACTATGGCTACACCTTC.